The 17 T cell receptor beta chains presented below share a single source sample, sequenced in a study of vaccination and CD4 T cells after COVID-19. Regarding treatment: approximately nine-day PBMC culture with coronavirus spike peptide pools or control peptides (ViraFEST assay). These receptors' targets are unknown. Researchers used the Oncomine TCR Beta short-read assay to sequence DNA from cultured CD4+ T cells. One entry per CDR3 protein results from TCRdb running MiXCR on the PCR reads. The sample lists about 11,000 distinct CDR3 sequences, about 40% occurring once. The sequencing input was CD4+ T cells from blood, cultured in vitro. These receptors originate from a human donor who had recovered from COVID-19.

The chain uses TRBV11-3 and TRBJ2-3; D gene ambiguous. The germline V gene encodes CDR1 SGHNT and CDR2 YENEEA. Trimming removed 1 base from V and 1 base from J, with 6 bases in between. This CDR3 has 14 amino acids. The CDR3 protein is CASSLGKGTDTQYF. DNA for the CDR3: TGTGCCAGCAGCTTAGGGAAGGGCACAGATACGCAGTATTTT.

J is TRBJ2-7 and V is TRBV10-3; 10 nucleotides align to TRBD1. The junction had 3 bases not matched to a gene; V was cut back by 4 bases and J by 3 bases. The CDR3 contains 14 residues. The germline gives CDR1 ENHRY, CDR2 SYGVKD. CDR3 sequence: CAISGGTGVYEQYF. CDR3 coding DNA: TGTGCCATCAGTGGCGGGACAGGGGTCTACGAGCAGTACTTC.

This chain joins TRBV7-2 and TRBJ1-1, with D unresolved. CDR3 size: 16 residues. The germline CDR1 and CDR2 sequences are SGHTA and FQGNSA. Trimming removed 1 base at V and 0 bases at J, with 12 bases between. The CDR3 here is CASSLDMQAVNTEAFF. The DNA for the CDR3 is TGTGCCAGCAGCTTAGATATGCAAGCTGTGAACACTGAAGCTTTCTTT.

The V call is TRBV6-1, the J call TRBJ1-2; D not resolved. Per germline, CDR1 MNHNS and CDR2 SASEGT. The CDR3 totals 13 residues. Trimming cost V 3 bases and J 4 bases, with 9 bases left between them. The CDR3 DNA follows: TGTGCCAGCAGTGAGAGGAGGCTCTATGGCTACACCTTC. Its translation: CASSERRLYGYTF.

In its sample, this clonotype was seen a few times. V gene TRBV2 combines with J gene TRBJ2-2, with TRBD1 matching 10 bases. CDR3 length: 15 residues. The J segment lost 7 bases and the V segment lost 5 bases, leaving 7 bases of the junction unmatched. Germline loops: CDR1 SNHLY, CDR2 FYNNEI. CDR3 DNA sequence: TGTGCCAGCAGTATGGGGGGACAGGGGTACGGGGAGCTGTTTTTT. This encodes CASSMGGQGYGELFF.

CDR3 sequence (DNA): TGTGCCAGCAGCTTAGAGGGGACAGCAGAAGCTTTCTTT. It yields the protein CASSLEGTAEAFF. This sequence joins TRBV7-2 and TRBJ1-1; 7 bases are shared with TRBD1. The J segment lost 8 bases and the V segment lost 1 base, leaving 4 bases of the junction unmatched. The CDR3 runs to 13 residues. CDR1 SGHTA and CDR2 FQGNSA come from the germline V gene.

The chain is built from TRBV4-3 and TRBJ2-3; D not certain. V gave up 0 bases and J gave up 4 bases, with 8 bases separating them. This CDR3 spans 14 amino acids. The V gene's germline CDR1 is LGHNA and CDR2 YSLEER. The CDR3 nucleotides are TGCGCCAGCAGCCAAGATCCCCCCCCAGATACGCAGTATTTT. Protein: CASSQDPPPDTQYF.

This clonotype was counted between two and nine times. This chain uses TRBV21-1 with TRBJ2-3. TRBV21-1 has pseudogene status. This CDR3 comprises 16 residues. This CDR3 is CASSAARHETTDTQYF. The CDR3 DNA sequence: TGTGCCAGCAGCGCAGCGCGACACGAAACCACAGATACGCAGTATTTT.

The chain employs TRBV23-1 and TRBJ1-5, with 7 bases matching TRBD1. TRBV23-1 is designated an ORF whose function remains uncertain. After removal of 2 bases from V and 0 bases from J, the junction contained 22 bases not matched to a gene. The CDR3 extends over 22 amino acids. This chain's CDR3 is CASSQVVQNRDSRASSNQPQHF. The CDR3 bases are TGCGCCAGCAGTCAAGTGGTTCAGAATCGGGACAGTAGGGCTTCTAGCAATCAGCCCCAGCATTTT.

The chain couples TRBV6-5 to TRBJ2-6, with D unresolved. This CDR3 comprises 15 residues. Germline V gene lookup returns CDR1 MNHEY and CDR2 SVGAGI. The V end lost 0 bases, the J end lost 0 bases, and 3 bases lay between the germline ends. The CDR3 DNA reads TGTGCCAGCAGTTACTCGGGCTCTGGGGCCAACGTCCTGACTTTC. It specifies CASSYSGSGANVLTF.

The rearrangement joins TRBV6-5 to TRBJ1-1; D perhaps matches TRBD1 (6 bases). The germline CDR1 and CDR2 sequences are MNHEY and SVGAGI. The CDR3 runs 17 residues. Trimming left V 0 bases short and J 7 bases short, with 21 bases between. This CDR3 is CASSYSRLAGARSEAFF. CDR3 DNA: TGTGCCAGCAGTTACTCGAGATTAGCGGGGGCGCGGAGTGAAGCTTTCTTT.

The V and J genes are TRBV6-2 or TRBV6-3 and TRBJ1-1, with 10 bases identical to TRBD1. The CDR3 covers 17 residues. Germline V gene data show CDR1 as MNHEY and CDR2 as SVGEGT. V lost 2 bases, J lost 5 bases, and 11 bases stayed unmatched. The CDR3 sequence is CASSYGRDRGLGTEAFF. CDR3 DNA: TGTGCCAGCAGTTACGGCCGGGACAGGGGTTTGGGGACTGAAGCTTTCTTT.

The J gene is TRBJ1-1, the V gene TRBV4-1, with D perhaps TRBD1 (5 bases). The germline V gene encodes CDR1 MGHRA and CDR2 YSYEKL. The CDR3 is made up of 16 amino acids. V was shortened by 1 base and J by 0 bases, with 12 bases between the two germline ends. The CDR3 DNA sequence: TGCGCCAGCAGCCAAGTGGAAGGGGTCATGAACACTGAAGCTTTCTTT. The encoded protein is CASSQVEGVMNTEAFF.

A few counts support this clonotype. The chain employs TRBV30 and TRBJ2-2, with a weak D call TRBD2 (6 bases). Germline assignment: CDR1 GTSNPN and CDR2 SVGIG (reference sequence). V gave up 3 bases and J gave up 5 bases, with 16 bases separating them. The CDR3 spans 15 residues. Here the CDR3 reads CAWRGLLFQTGELFF. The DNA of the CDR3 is TGTGCCTGGAGGGGACTTCTTTTTCAAACCGGGGAGCTGTTTTTT.

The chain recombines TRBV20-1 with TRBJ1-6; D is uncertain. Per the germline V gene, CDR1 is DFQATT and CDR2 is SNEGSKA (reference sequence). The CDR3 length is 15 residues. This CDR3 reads CSLRRSFSYNSPLHF. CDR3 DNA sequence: TGCAGCCTTCGGCGGTCTTTCTCCTATAATTCACCCCTCCACTTT.

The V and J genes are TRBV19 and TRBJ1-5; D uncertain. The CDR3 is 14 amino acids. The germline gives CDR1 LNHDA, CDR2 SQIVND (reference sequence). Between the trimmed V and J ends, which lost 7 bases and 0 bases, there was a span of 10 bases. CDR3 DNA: TGTGCCAGTACCTTCTGGGGTAGCAATCAGCCCCAGCATTTT. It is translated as CASTFWGSNQPQHF.

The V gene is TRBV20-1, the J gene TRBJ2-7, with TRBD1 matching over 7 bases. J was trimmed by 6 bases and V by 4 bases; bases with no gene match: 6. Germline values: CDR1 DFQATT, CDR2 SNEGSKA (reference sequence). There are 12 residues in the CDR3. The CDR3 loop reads CSANRGPGEQYF. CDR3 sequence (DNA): TGCAGTGCTAACAGGGGTCCGGGCGAGCAGTACTTC.